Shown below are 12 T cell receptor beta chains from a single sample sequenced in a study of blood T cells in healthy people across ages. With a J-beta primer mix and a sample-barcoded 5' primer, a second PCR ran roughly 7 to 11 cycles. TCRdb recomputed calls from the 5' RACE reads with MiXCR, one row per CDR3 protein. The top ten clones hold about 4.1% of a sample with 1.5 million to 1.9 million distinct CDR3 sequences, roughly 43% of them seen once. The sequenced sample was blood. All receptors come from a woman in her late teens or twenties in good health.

CDR3 in DNA: TGTGCCACCAGTGATCCTACCCAGGCTCCGAACAATCAGCCCCAGCATTTT. Translating gives CATSDPTQAPNNQPQHF. The chain uses TRBV24-1 and TRBJ1-5; D unclear. The CDR3 length is 17 residues. V lost 3 bases and J lost 3, with 17 bases in between. Germline assignment: CDR1 KGHDR and CDR2 SFDVKD.

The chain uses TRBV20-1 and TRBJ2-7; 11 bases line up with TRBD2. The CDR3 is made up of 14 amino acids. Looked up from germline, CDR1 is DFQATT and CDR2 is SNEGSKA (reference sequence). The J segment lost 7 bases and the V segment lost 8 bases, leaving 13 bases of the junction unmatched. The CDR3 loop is CSTDASGGTNEQYF. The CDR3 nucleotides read TGCAGTACCGACGCTAGCGGGGGGACAAATGAGCAGTACTTC.

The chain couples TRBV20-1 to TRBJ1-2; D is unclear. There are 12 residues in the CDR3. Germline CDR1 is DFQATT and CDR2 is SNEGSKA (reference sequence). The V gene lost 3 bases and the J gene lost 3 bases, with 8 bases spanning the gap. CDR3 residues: CSARDGYYGYTF. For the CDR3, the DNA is TGCAGTGCTAGGGACGGCTACTATGGCTACACCTTC.

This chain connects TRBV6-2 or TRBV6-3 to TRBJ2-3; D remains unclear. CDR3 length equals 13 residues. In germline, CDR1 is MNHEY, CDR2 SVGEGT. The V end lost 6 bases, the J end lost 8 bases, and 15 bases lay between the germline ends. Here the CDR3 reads CASRDGPWGTQYF. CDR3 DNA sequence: TGTGCCAGCAGGGACGGCCCCTGGGGTACGCAGTATTTT.

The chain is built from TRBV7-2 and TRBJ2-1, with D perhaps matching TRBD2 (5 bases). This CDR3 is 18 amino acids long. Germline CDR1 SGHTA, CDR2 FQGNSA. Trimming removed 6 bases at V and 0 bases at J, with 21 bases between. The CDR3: CASRLVPLSVSSYNEQFF. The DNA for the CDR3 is TGTGCCAGCAGACTAGTCCCCCTTAGCGTTAGCTCCTACAATGAGCAGTTCTTC.

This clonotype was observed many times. The CDR3 DNA sequence: TGCAGCGTAGGTCCGGGACAGGGGGCGCAAAATGGCTACACCTTC. Its protein product is CSVGPGQGAQNGYTF. The chain has TRBV29-1 and TRBJ1-2; the match to TRBD1 covers 12 bases. Germline assignment: CDR1 SQVTM and CDR2 ANQGSEA. Trimming took 6 bases from V and 6 from J; bases not matched to a gene: 11. The CDR3 contains 15 residues.

The CDR3 spells CASSPGLFGVSTDTQYF. The CDR3 bases are TGCGCCAGCAGCCCAGGGCTCTTCGGGGTTAGCACAGATACGCAGTATTTT. V and J are TRBV5-1 and TRBJ2-3, with D perhaps given as TRBD1 or TRBD2 (5 bases each). The germline V gene encodes CDR1 SGHRS and CDR2 YFSETQ. This CDR3 has 17 amino acids. Deletions cut 4 bases from V and 0 bases from J, with 18 bases between.

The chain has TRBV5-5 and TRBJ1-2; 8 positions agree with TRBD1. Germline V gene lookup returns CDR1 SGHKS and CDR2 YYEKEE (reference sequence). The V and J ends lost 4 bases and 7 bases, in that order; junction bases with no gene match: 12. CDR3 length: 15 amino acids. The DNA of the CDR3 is TGTGCCAGCAGCCCTACCGACGGACAGGGATCTGGCTACACCTTC. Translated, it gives CASSPTDGQGSGYTF.

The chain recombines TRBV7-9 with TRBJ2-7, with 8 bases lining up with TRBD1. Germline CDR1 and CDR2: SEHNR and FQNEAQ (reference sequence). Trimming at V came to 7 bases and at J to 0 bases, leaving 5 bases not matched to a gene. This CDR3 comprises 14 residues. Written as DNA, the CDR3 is TGTGCCAGCAACTCGGGACAGGCCTCCTACGAGCAGTACTTC. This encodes CASNSGQASYEQYF.

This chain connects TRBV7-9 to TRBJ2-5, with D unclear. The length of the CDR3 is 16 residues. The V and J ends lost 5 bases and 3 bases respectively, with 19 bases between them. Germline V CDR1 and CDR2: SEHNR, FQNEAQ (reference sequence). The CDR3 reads CASSPPAPMAEETQYF. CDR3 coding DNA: TGTGCCAGCAGCCCCCCCGCCCCGATGGCGGAAGAGACCCAGTACTTC. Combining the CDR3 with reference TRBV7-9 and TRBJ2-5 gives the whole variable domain DTGVSQNPRHKITKRGQNVTFRCDPISEHNRLYWYRQTLGQGPEFLTYFQNEAQLEKSRLLSDRFSAERPKGSFSTLEIQRTEQGDSAMYLCASSPPAPMAEETQYFGPGTRLLVL.

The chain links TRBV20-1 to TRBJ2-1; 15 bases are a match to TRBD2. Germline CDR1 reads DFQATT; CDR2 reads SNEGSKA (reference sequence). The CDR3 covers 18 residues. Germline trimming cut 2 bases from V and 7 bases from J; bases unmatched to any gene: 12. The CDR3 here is CSARKYRTSGRAGNEQFF. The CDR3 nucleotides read TGCAGTGCTAGAAAGTATCGGACTAGCGGGAGGGCCGGGAATGAGCAGTTCTTC.

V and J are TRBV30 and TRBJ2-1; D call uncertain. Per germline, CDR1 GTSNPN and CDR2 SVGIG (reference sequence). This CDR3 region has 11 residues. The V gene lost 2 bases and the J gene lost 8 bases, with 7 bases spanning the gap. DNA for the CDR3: TGTGCCTGGAGTACTGGGCATGAGCAGTTCTTC. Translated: CAWSTGHEQFF. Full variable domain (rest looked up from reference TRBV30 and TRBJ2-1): SQTIHQWPATLVQPVGSPLSLECTVEGTSNPNLYWYRQAAGRGLQLLFYSVGIGQISSEVPQNLSASRPQDRQFILSSKKLLLSDSGFYLCAWSTGHEQFFGPGTRLTVL.